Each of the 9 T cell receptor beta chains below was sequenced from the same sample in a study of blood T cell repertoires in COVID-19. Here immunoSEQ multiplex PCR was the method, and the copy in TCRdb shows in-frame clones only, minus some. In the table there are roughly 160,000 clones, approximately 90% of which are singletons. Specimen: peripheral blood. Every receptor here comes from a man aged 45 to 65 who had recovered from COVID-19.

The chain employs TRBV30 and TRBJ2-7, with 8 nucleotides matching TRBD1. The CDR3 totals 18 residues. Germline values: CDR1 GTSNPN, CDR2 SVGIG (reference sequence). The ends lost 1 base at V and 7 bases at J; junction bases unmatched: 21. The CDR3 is CAWSANLMTRGRVEEQYF. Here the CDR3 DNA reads TGTGCCTGGAGTGCCAACCTAATGACCAGGGGGCGTGTGGAAGAGCAGTACTTC. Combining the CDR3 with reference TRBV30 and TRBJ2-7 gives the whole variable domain SQTIHQWPATLVQPVGSPLSLECTVEGTSNPNLYWYRQAAGRGLQLLFYSVGIGQISSEVPQNLSASRPQDRQFILSSKKLLLSDSGFYLCAWSANLMTRGRVEEQYFGPGTRLTVT.

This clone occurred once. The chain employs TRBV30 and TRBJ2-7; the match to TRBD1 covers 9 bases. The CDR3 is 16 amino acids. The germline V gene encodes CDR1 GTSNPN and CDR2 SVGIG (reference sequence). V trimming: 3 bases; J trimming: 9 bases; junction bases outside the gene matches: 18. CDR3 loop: CAWSASSPGQGSVQYF. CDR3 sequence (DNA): TGTGCCTGGAGCGCTAGTTCCCCGGGACAGGGAAGCGTGCAGTACTTC.

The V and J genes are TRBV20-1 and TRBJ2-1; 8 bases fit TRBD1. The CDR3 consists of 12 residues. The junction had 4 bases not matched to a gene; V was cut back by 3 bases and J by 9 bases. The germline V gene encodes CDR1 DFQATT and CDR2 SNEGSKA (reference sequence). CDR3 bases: TGCAGTGCTAGTCAGGGGGCCGGTGAGCAGTTCTTC. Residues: CSASQGAGEQFF.

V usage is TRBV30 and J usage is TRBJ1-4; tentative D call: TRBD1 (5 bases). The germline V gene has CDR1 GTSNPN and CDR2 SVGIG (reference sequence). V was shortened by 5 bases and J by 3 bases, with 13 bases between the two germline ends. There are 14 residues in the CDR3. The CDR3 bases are TGTGCCTGGGGGACCGGGACTCCTAATGAAAAACTGTTTTTT. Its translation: CAWGTGTPNEKLFF.

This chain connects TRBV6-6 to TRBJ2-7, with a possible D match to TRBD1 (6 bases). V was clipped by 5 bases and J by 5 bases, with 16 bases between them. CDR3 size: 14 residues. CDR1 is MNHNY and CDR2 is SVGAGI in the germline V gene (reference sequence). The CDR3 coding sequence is TGTGCCAGCAGTAGGATACAGGGACCCCACGAGCAGTACTTC. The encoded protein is CASSRIQGPHEQYF.

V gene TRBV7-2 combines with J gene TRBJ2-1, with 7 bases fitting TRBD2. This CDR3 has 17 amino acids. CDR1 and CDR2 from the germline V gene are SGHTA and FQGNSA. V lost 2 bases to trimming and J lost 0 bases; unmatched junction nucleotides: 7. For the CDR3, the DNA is TGTGCCAGCAGCTTACGTTCCGGGGGGAGCTCCTACAATGAGCAGTTCTTC. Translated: CASSLRSGGSSYNEQFF.

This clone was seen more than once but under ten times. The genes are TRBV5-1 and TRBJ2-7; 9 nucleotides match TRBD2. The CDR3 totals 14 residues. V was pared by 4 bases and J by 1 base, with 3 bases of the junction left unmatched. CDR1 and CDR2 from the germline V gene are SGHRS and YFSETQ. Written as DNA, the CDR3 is TGCGCCAGCAGCCTGACTAGCGGATCCTACGAGCAGTACTTC. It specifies CASSLTSGSYEQYF.

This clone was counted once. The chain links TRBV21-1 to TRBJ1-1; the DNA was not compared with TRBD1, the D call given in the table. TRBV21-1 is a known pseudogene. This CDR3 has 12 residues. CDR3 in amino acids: CASRDRGPEAFF. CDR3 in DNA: TGTGCCAGCAGGGACAGGGGGCCTGAAGCTTTCTTT.

The CDR3 bases are TGTGCCAGCAGCTCGCACGGGACTAGCGGACAAGAGACCCAGTACTTC. Residues: CASSSHGTSGQETQYF. The J gene is TRBJ2-5, the V gene TRBV7-9; 11 bases match TRBD2. Germline-derived CDR1 and CDR2 are SEHNR and FQNEAQ (reference sequence). The CDR3 is 16 residues long. After removal of 4 bases from V and 2 bases from J, the junction contained 6 bases not matched to a gene.